The present T cell receptor beta chain was sequenced within a study of T cell responses to AZD1222 COVID-19 vaccine (dated by TCRdb to the early 2020s). Looking at the study overall: TCR sequencing was performed for about 240 trial participants, of whom 207 were given two doses of AZD1222 and around 25 were given two doses of MenACWY control vaccine. Trial participants were enrolled by age into 18-55, 56-69 and 70-plus year subgroups, with approximately 150, 30 and 60 TCR-sequenced participants respectively. Overall study results and their limits: Conclusions about previously exposed vaccinees are limited, since just 5 or 6 AZD1222 recipients were seropositive for SARS-CoV-2 at baseline. After two AZD1222 doses, spike-specific TCR breadth and depth were significantly higher than at day 0 and than in MenACWY recipients. The vaccine-associated CD4 TCRs covered the entire spike protein, and the dominant responses fell in regions 160-218 and 743-854. In the small 56-69-year group, the increase in depth fell short of significance, most likely because of low power. Participants were mostly white British, with more females than males. The authors suggested clonal diversity may have been underestimated. Because no samples from the day 14 peak response were available, repertoires could be characterized only after the peak T cell response. Reportedly, close to half of the unique spike-specific TCRs recognized epitopes lying outside the regions that are mutated in the B.1.351 and B.1.1.7 variants.

This specimen's time point label, per the study, means: about 28 days (+/-7) after the second vaccine dose. AZD1222 recipients with second doses at about 4 weeks or about 12 weeks were pooled, because spike-specific TCR depth and breadth did not differ between schedules. Vaccinee samples were obtained from the UK trials COV001 and COV002, which included a single-blind randomized controlled phase 2/3 trial of AZD1222 (ChAdOx1 nCoV-19) in healthy adults. Trial participant PBMC samples were collected at day 0 and day 28 after the second dose for TCRbeta chain sequencing. The CDR3 regions of human TCRbeta chains were analyzed by immunosequencing. Processing in the source paper ran as follows. Repertoire TCRs were checked for matches against a reference library of SARS-CoV-2-specific TCRs that had been generated using the MIRA antigen-specificity platform. Breadth was defined as the fraction of unique TCRs that were SARS-CoV-2-associated, and depth was defined as the fraction of total T cells that were SARS-CoV-2-associated. Using the MIRA data, each spike-specific TCR was assigned both to the spike region to which the TCR was reactive and to a CD4 or CD8 class. Log10-transformed breadth and depth values were compared by one-way ANOVA with Sidak's multiple comparisons tests. TCRdb stores this immuneACCESS table with in-frame sequences only. Part of the clones is absent; in the studies checked, under half of the shortfall reflects unresolved V genes, and no reason is known for the rest. V, J and clone size reflect that table, while D and trimming were determined from the DNA. The sample table lists 120,000 or so clones, around 84% of them with a count of one. Jointly, the top ten make up about 16% of the sample.

Notes on this clone: Which antigen it targets is not known. Within one base of it there is no much larger clone, and no base qualities were kept.

The germline V gene provides CDR1 MDHEN and CDR2 SYDVKM. V loses 3 bases at its end and J loses 8 bases; junction bases beyond the gene matches: 12. Inclusive of the bounding cysteine and phenylalanine, the CDR3 is 17 residues long. The kept DNA is CDR3 alone, 51 bases in frame from the first base. The material sequenced was peripheral blood, taken 28 days after the second AZD1222 dose. The V and J genes are TRBV28 and TRBJ1-4; 10 bases in between match TRBD1. The sequence was obtained from an adult who received the AZD1222 COVID-19 vaccine. The DNA is TGTGCCAGCAGTTTTCAAGGGGCCGGGACAGGGGCCGAAAAACTGTTTTTT. Translated, this gives CASSFQGAGTGAEKLFF.